Included here is one T cell receptor (beta chain) sequence, with context. Its antigen is unidentified. This sample stems from a study of blood T cells in healthy people across ages. Regarding the study as a whole: It was held that diversity estimates obtained from one million T cells represented underestimates. In older individuals, TCR beta diversity per million T cells was lower, falling roughly linearly with age.

A J-beta primer mix and a sample-barcoded 5' primer were used in a second PCR of roughly 7 to 12 cycles. Each sample yielded at least 2.5 million CDR3-containing paired-end reads. TCRdb ran MiXCR on the 5' RACE reads and lists one entry per CDR3 protein. The sample yields around 1,500,000 distinct CDR3 sequences, 42% seen once. Trimming cost V 3 bases and J 5 bases; bases outside gene matches: 7. Germline CDR1 SNHLY, CDR2 FYNNEI. The CDR3 contains 15 residues. The sequenced sample consisted of blood. The TCR originated in a woman under 30 in good health. The chain combines TRBV2 with TRBJ2-5, with 9 positions matching TRBD2. CDR3 in DNA: TGTGCCAGCAGTGAGAGGCGGGAGGGGGTGGAGACCCAGTACTTC. Translating gives CASSERREGVETQYF.